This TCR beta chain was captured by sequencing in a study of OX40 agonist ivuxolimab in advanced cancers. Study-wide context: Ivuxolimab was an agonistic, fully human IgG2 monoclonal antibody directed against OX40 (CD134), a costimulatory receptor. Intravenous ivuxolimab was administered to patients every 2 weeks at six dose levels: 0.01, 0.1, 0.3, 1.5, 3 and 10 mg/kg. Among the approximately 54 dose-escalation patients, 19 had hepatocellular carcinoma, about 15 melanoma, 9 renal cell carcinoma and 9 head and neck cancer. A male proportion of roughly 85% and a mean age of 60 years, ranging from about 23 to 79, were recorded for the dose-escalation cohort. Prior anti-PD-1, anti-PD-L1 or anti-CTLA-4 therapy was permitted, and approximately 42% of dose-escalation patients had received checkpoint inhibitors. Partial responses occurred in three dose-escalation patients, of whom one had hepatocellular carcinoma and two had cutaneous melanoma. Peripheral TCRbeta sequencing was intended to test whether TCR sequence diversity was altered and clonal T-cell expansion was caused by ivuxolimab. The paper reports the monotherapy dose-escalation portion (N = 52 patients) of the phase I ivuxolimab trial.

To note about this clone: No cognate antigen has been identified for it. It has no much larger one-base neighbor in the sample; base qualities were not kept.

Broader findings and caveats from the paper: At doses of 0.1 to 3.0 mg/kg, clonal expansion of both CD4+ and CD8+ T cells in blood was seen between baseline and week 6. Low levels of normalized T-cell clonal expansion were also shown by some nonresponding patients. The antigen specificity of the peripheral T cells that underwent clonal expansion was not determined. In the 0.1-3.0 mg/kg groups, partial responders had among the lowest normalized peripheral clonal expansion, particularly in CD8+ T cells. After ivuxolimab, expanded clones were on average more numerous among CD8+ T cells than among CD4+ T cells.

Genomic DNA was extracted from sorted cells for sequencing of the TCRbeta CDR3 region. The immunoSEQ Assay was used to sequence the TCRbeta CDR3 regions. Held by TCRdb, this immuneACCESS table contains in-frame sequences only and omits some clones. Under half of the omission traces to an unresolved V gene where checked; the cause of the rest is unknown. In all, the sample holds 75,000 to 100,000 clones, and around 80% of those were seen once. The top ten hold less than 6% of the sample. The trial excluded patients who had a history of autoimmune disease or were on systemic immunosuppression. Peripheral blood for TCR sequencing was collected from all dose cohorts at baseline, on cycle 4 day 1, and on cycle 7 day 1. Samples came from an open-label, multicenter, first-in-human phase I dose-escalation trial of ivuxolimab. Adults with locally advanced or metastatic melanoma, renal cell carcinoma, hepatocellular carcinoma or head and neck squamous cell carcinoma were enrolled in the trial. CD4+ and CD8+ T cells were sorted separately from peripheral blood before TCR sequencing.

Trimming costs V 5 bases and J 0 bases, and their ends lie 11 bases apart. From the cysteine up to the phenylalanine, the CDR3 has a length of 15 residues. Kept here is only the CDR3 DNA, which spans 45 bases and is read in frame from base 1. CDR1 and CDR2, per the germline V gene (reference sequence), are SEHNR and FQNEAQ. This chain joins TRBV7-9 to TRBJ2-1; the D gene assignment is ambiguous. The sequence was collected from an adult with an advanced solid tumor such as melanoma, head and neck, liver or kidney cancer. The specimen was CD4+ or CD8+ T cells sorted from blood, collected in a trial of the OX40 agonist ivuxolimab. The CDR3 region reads CASSNGPSSYNEQFF. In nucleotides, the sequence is TGTGCCAGCAGCAACGGACCGAGCTCCTACAATGAGCAGTTCTTC.